These T cell receptor beta chains were read from a single sample in a study of cytomegalovirus exposure and HLA in healthy donors. Using immunoSEQ multiplex PCR, the repertoire was profiled, and TCRdb retains in-frame clones only, with some absent. The sample holds over 70,000 clones, approximately 76% seen once. Sequenced material: PBMCs. Receptors originate from a male donor in good health and CMV-seronegative. The CDR3 runs from the conserved cysteine through the conserved F or W. The D gene is left open where the match is weak. Rows may omit the clone size; those that give it use once, few, many or a size class.

J gene,clone size,D gene,V gene,CDR3 protein,CDR3 DNA
TRBJ2-1,NA,NA,TRBV6-6,CASSDGTLYNEQFF,TGTGCCAGCAGCGATGGGACTCTTTACAATGAGCAGTTCTTC
TRBJ1-1,few,NA,TRBV27,CASGAFSAFF,TGTGCCAGCGGGGCATTTTCAGCTTTCTTT
TRBJ2-7,medium-sized,NA,TRBV6-5,CASRRGGEQYF,TGTGCCAGCCGAAGGGGTGGGGAGCAGTACTTC
TRBJ2-3,NA,NA,TRBV15,CATSRVSGSSTDTQYF,TGTGCCACCAGCAGAGTTTCGGGGTCTAGCACAGATACGCAGTATTTT
TRBJ1-3,NA,NA,TRBV18,CASSPEVSTIYF,TGTGCCAGCTCACCAGAGGTGAGCACCATATATTTT
TRBJ2-5,NA,NA,TRBV29-1,CSVERQGRTQYF,TGCAGCGTTGAAAGGCAGGGGCGGACCCAGTACTTC
TRBJ2-3,NA,NA,TRBV7-9,CSSSLSQRTDTQYF,TGTTCCAGCAGCCTGTCCCAGAGGACAGATACGCAGTATTTT
TRBJ2-5,NA,NA,TRBV4-3,CASSPSGGVWETQYF,TGCGCCAGCAGCCCTTCCGGAGGGGTATGGGAGACCCAGTACTTC
TRBJ1-1,NA,TRBD1,TRBV14,CASSHGQGTEAFF,TGTGCCAGCAGCCACGGACAGGGCACTGAAGCTTTCTTT
TRBJ2-5,NA,NA,TRBV6-1,CASREHFSPSHGETQYF,TGTGCCAGCAGGGAACATTTTTCCCCCAGTCACGGGGAGACCCAGTACTTC
TRBJ2-1,NA,TRBD1,TRBV13,CASSSPGTGSSNEQFF,TGTGCCAGCAGCTCGCCCGGGACAGGGAGTAGCAATGAGCAGTTCTTC
TRBJ1-5,NA,TRBD1,TRBV6-6,CASSSLGTGNQPQHF,TGTGCCAGCAGCAGCCTCGGGACAGGCAATCAGCCCCAGCATTTT
TRBJ1-5,NA,TRBD1,TRBV19,CASSIGGGARNQPQHF,TGTGCCAGTAGTATAGGAGGGGGCGCACGCAATCAGCCCCAGCATTTT
TRBJ2-5,NA,TRBD1,TRBV6-5,CASSSWTGGLQETQYF,TGTGCCAGCAGTTCCTGGACAGGGGGATTACAAGAGACCCAGTACTTC
TRBJ2-7,NA,NA,TRBV13,CASSPGMTPYEQYF,TGTGCCAGCAGCCCGGGAATGACCCCCTACGAGCAGTACTTC
TRBJ2-3,NA,NA,TRBV7-2,CASSLGWGRSTDTQYF,TGTGCCAGCAGCTTAGGATGGGGGAGGAGCACAGATACGCAGTATTTT
TRBJ1-5,NA,NA,TRBV19,CASSPTRGQPQHF,TGTGCCAGTAGTCCTACCAGGGGTCAGCCCCAGCATTTT
TRBJ2-7,few,NA,TRBV6-5,CASMGLDSYEQYF,TGTGCCAGCATGGGGCTGGACTCCTACGAGCAGTACTTC
TRBJ2-3,NA,TRBD2,TRBV6-4,CASSGSASGITDTQYF,TGTGCCAGCAGTGGCTCCGCTAGCGGAATCACAGATACGCAGTATTTT
TRBJ1-5,NA,NA,TRBV6-5,CASSLTGASNQPQHF,TGTGCCAGCAGTTTGACAGGAGCTAGCAATCAGCCCCAGCATTTT
TRBJ2-3,few,NA,TRBV7-2,CASSSDRTSTDTQYF,TGTGCCAGCAGTTCGGACAGAACTAGCACAGATACGCAGTATTTT
TRBJ1-1,NA,NA,TRBV4-1,CASSQERQVYTEAFF,TGCGCCAGCAGCCAGGAGCGACAGGTTTACACTGAAGCTTTCTTT
TRBJ2-1,NA,NA,TRBV10-3,CAIRDEGGPYNEQFF,TGTGCCATCAGGGACGAGGGAGGCCCCTACAATGAGCAGTTCTTC
TRBJ2-7,NA,NA,TRBV21-1,CASSRPYRGGEQYF,TGTGCCAGCAGCAGACCATACCGGGGGGGCGAGCAGTACTTC
TRBJ2-6,NA,NA,TRBV7-2,CASSLRLVTGSGANVLTF,TGTGCCAGCAGCTTAAGACTAGTGACCGGCTCTGGGGCCAACGTCCTGACTTTC
TRBJ1-2,NA,TRBD1,TRBV28,CASIKMGTVGQGALGYTF,TGTGCCAGCATCAAGATGGGTACTGTAGGACAGGGGGCGCTTGGCTACACCTTC
TRBJ2-5,NA,NA,TRBV9,CASSVEHEVWPQETQYF,TGTGCCAGCAGCGTAGAACATGAGGTCTGGCCCCAAGAGACCCAGTACTTC
TRBJ1-1,NA,TRBD1,TRBV18,CASSPLGQDMNTEAFF,TGTGCCAGCTCACCATTAGGACAGGACATGAACACTGAAGCTTTCTTT
TRBJ1-1,NA,NA,TRBV18,CASSPSSNTEAFF,TGTGCCAGCTCACCAAGCTCGAACACTGAAGCTTTCTTT